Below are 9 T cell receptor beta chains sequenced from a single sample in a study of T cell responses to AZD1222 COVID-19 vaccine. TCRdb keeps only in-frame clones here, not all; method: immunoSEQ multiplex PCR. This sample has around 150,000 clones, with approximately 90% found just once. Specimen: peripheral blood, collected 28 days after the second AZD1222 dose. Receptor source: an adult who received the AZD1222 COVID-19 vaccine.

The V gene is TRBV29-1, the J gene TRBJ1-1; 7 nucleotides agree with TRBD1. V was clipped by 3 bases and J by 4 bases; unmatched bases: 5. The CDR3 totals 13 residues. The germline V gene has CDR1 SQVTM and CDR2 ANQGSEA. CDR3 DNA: TGCAGCGTTGAGGGACAGTATCGCACTGAAGCTTTCTTT. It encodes CSVEGQYRTEAFF.

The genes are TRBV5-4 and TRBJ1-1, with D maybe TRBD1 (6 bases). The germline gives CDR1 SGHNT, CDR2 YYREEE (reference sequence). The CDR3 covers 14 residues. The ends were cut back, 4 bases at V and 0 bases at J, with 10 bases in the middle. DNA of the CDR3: TGTGCCAGCAGCCCCGACAGGTTGAACACTGAAGCTTTCTTT. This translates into CASSPDRLNTEAFF.

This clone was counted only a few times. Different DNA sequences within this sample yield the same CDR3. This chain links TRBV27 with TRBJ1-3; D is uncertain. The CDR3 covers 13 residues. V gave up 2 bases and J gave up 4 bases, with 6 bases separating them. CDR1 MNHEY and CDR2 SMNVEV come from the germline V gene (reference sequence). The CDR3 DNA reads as TGTGCCAGCAGTTTAGGACCGGGAAACACCATATATTTT. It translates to CASSLGPGNTIYF.

The CDR3 DNA sequence: TGTGCCAGCAGTGAAGGGCAGATAAACTCCTACGAGCAGTACTTC. Its protein product is CASSEGQINSYEQYF. V usage is TRBV6-1 and J usage is TRBJ2-7; unclear D gene. Germline V gives CDR1 MNHNS, CDR2 SASEGT. V was clipped by 1 base and J by 0 bases, with 10 bases between them. This CDR3 contains 15 residues.

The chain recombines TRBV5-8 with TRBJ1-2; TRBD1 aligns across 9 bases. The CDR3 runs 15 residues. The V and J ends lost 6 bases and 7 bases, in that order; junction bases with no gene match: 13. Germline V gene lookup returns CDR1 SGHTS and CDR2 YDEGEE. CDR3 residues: CASIFPGQGVGGYTF. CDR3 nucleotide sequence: TGTGCCAGCATTTTCCCGGGACAGGGAGTAGGTGGCTACACCTTC.

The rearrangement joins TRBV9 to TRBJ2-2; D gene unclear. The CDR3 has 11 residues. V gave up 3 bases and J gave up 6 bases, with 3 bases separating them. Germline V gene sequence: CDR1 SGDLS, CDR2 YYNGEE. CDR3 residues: CASSGAGELFF. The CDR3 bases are TGTGCCAGCAGCGGGGCCGGGGAGCTGTTTTTT.

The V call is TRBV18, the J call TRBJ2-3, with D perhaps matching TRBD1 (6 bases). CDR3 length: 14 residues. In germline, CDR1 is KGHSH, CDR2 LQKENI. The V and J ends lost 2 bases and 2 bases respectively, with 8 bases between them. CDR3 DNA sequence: TGTGCCAGCTCACCAGGACAGTACACAGATACGCAGTATTTT. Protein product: CASSPGQYTDTQYF.

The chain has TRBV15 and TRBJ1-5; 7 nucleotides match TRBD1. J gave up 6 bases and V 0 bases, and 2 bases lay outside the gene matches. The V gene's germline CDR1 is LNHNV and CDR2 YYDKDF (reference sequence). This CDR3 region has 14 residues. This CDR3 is CATSREGGGQPQHF. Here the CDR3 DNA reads TGTGCCACCAGCAGAGAAGGGGGCGGTCAGCCCCAGCATTTT.

In DNA, the CDR3 is TGTGCCAGCAGTCTAGCGGCCCCGGGTGGCTACACCTTC. The encoded protein is CASSLAAPGGYTF. The V call is TRBV6-5, the J call TRBJ1-2, with D unclear. The germline gives CDR1 MNHEY, CDR2 SVGAGI. This CDR3 has 13 residues. V lost 5 bases, J lost 7 bases, and 14 bases lay in between.